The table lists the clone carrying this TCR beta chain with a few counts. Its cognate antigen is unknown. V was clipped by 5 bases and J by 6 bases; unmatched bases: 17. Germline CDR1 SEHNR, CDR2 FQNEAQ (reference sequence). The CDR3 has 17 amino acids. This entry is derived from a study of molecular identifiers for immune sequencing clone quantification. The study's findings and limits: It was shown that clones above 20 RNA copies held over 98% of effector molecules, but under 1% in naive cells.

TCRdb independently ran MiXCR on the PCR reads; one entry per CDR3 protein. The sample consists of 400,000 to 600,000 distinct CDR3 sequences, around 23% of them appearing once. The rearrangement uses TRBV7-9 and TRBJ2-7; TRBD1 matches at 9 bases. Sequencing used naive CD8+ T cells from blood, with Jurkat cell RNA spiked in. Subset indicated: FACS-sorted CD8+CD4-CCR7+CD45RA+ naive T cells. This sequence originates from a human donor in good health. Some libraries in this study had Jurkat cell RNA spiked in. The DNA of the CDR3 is TGTGCCAGCAGCCGAGGGGGACAGGGTGCGGCCTTTTCCGAGCAGTACTTC. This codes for CASSRGGQGAAFSEQYF.